This passage covers 20 T cell receptor beta chains from one sample sequenced in a study of blood T cell repertoires in COVID-19. The protocol was immunoSEQ multiplex PCR, while the TCRdb copy is restricted to in-frame clones and leaves out a portion. Among roughly 230,000 clones, around 90% were seen once, and the ten largest hold 0.8% to 0.95%. The sample was peripheral blood. The receptor set was obtained from a man younger than 40 with COVID-19, enrolled during active disease.

The chain couples TRBV4-1 to TRBJ1-6, with TRBD1 identical over 7 bases. There are 14 residues in the CDR3. Trimming at V came to 4 bases and at J to 13 bases, leaving 10 bases not matched to a gene. Germline-derived CDR1 and CDR2 are MGHRA and YSYEKL. The CDR3 sequence: CASSPEGTADPLHF. The CDR3 DNA follows: TGCGCCAGCAGCCCAGAGGGGACAGCGGACCCCCTCCACTTT.

The chain joins TRBV12-3 or TRBV12-4 to TRBJ2-7; 10 nucleotides match TRBD1. The CDR3 runs to 13 residues. The V segment lost 6 bases and the J segment 3 bases; nucleotides outside the gene matches: 2. Written as DNA, the CDR3 is TGTGCCAGCAGCCGGACAGGGGGCTACGAGCAGTACTTC. Translating gives CASSRTGGYEQYF.

The chain joins TRBV7-6 to TRBJ2-5; 11 bases line up with TRBD2. This CDR3 has 17 residues. With 5 bases clipped from V and 4 bases from J, the junction kept 12 bases outside the gene matches. Germline-derived CDR1 and CDR2 are SGHVS and FNYEAQ. CDR3 loop: CASSPTLAGGYAETQYF. The CDR3 DNA follows: TGTGCCAGCAGCCCCACCCTAGCGGGGGGCTATGCAGAGACCCAGTACTTC.

The rearrangement joins TRBV5-1 to TRBJ2-3; 14 nucleotides line up with TRBD2. Trimming at V came to 4 bases and at J to 0 bases, leaving 7 bases not matched to a gene. The germline V gene encodes CDR1 SGHRS and CDR2 YFSETQ. There are 18 residues in the CDR3. The CDR3 nucleotides are TGCGCCAGCAGCATAAGACTAGCGGGGGGGAGTAGCACAGATACGCAGTATTTT. Its translation: CASSIRLAGGSSTDTQYF.

The rearrangement uses TRBV25-1 and TRBJ2-5, with D possibly matching TRBD1 (6 bases). This CDR3 spans 15 amino acids. CDR1 is MGHDK and CDR2 is SYGVNS in the germline V gene. V was clipped by 1 base and J by 4 bases, with 13 bases between them. CDR3 coding DNA: TGTGCCAGCAGTGAATTTCGGGCACAGGGAGAGACCCAGTACTTC. Translating it yields CASSEFRAQGETQYF.

The chain's CDR3 is CASSSLAGGLDEQYF. The CDR3 DNA reads as TGTGCCAGCAGCTCATTAGCGGGGGGGCTCGACGAGCAGTACTTC. J is TRBJ2-7 and V is TRBV5-4; 11 bases fit TRBD2. From germline, CDR1 is SGHNT and CDR2 YYREEE (reference sequence). V gave up 3 bases and J gave up 5 bases; unmatched junction bases: 7. The CDR3 is 15 amino acids.

V and J are TRBV9 and TRBJ2-7; maybe TRBD2 (5 bases). The CDR3 covers 15 residues. CDR1 and CDR2 (germline): SGDLS, YYNGEE. V was cut by 4 bases and J by 3 bases, with 17 bases left in between. The CDR3 DNA reads TGTGCCAGCAGCCCCCGGGGAGTTGAGGGCTACGAGCAGTACTTC. Translation gives CASSPRGVEGYEQYF.

The gene calls are TRBV3-1 (or the pseudogene TRBV3-2) and TRBJ1-6; 10 bases match TRBD1. Germline CDR1 and CDR2: LGHDT and YNNKEL (reference sequence). V shed 4 bases, J shed 10 bases, and the junction held 4 bases outside the gene matches. The CDR3 length is 14 residues. The CDR3, as DNA: TGTGCCAGCAGCCTGGGGACAGGGGACTCACCCCTCCACTTT. Amino acids: CASSLGTGDSPLHF.

The rearrangement joins TRBV7-2 to TRBJ2-7; D is undetermined. Germline V gene lookup returns CDR1 SGHTA and CDR2 FQGNSA. V was pared by 3 bases and J by 3 bases, with 6 bases between. The CDR3 runs 12 residues. Here the CDR3 reads CASSFGVYEQYF. In DNA form, the CDR3 reads TGTGCCAGCAGCTTTGGAGTCTACGAGCAGTACTTC.

The chain has TRBV2 and TRBJ1-4, with D perhaps TRBD1 (5 bases). The CDR3 loop spans 13 amino acids. Trimming shortened V by 6 bases and J by 5 bases, and 10 bases separated the two germline ends. Germline CDR1 and CDR2: SNHLY and FYNNEI. DNA for the CDR3: TGTGCCAGCAGGGCGGGGGTCAATGAAAAACTGTTTTTT. It yields the protein CASRAGVNEKLFF.

The rearrangement uses TRBV6-5 and TRBJ1-2; maybe TRBD1 (6 bases). The germline V gene encodes CDR1 MNHEY and CDR2 SVGAGI. Trimming removed 6 bases from V and 5 bases from J, with 13 bases in between. The CDR3 has 13 residues. This CDR3 reads CASSLDRTYGYTF. CDR3 nucleotides: TGTGCCAGCAGCCTAGACAGGACTTATGGCTACACCTTC.

A single count supports this clone. This sequence joins TRBV9 and TRBJ1-2, with a possible D match to TRBD1 (6 bases). The CDR3 runs 14 residues. The germline V and J ends were trimmed by 0 bases and 8 bases, with 14 bases remaining between them. Germline CDR1 SGDLS, CDR2 YYNGEE. CDR3 protein: CASSVALKGDGYTF. The CDR3 DNA sequence: TGTGCCAGCAGCGTAGCCCTCAAGGGGGACGGCTACACCTTC.

The chain links TRBV16 to TRBJ1-5; no firm D call. This CDR3 has 16 residues. The germline gives CDR1 KGHSY, CDR2 FQNENV. The V gene lost 1 base and the J gene lost 9 bases, with 19 bases spanning the gap. The CDR3 region has the DNA TGTGCCAGCAGCCAATTTATGGAGTCCGTTGGTCGGCCCCAGCATTTT. Protein sequence: CASSQFMESVGRPQHF.

The chain combines TRBV19 with TRBJ2-3; 8 bases fit TRBD1. From germline, CDR1 is LNHDA and CDR2 SQIVND (reference sequence). The V gene end was trimmed by 6 bases and the J gene end by 1 base; junction bases not matched to a gene: 9. This CDR3 region has 16 residues. Here the CDR3 DNA reads TGTGCCAGTAGCCCCCCGCCGGGACAGGGCACAGATACGCAGTATTTT. It encodes CASSPPPGQGTDTQYF.

This clone came up once. The chain joins TRBV19 to TRBJ1-2, with D possibly TRBD1 on 5 matching bases. From germline, CDR1 is LNHDA and CDR2 SQIVND (reference sequence). Trimming took off 7 bases at V and 0 bases at J, with 12 bases between the two ends. This CDR3 comprises 14 residues. The CDR3 loop reads CASTPGGTNYGYTF. The CDR3 bases are TGTGCCAGTACCCCGGGGGGGACTAACTATGGCTACACCTTC.

The J gene is TRBJ2-3, the V gene TRBV5-1; possible D gene TRBD2, 5 bases. V lost 3 bases to trimming and J lost 0 bases, with 8 bases between them. The CDR3 consists of 14 residues. CDR1 and CDR2 from the germline V gene are SGHRS and YFSETQ. The CDR3 DNA follows: TGCGCCAGCAGCTCGAGGACTAGCACAGATACGCAGTATTTT. Translation: CASSSRTSTDTQYF.

The J gene is TRBJ2-5, the V gene TRBV18; 7 positions match TRBD2. After removal of 4 bases from V and 0 bases from J, the junction contained 5 bases not matched to a gene. CDR1 and CDR2 (germline): KGHSH, LQKENI. This CDR3 is 15 amino acids long. CDR3 in amino acids: CASSLILADQETQYF. In DNA, the CDR3 is TGTGCCAGCTCACTAATTCTAGCGGACCAAGAGACCCAGTACTTC.

This sequence joins TRBV7-9 and TRBJ2-7, with D perhaps TRBD2 (6 bases). The CDR3 totals 14 residues. Germline V lookup: CDR1 SEHNR, CDR2 FQNEAQ (reference sequence). Trimming cost V 4 bases and J 0 bases, with 10 bases left between them. The CDR3 spells CASSYSGISYEQYF. DNA of the CDR3: TGTGCCAGCAGCTATAGCGGAATCTCCTACGAGCAGTACTTC.

The V and J genes are TRBV4-2 and TRBJ2-5; TRBD1 matches 9 bases. J gave up 5 bases and V 3 bases, and 7 bases lay outside the gene matches. The CDR3 sequence is 15 residues long. Germline-derived CDR1 and CDR2 are LGHNA and YNFKEQ. CDR3: CASSHNDRGAETQYF. For the CDR3, the DNA is TGTGCCAGCAGCCACAATGACAGGGGGGCGGAGACCCAGTACTTC.

The chain employs TRBV5-1 and TRBJ2-1; the D gene is possibly TRBD2 (6 bases). Germline values: CDR1 SGHRS, CDR2 YFSETQ. V lost 0 bases and J 3 bases, leaving 22 bases between the germline ends. The length of the CDR3 is 19 residues. The CDR3 spells CASSLGMAGRGPDYNEQFF. CDR3 nucleotide sequence: TGCGCCAGCAGCTTGGGGATGGCGGGGCGCGGGCCCGACTACAATGAGCAGTTCTTC.